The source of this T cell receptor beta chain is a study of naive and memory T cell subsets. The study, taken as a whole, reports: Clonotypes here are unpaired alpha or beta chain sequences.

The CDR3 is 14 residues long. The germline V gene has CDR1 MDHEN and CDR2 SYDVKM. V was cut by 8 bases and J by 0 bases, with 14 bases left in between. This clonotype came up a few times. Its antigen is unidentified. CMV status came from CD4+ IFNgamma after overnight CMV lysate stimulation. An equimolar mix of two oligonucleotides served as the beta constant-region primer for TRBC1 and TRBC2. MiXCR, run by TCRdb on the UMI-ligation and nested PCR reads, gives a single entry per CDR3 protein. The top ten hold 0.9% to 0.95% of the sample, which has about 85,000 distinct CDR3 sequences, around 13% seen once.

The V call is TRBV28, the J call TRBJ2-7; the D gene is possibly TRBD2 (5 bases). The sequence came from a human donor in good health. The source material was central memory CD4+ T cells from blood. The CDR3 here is CASGVATNSYEQYF. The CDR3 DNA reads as TGTGCCAGCGGGGTGGCGACTAACTCCTACGAGCAGTACTTC.